Listed below are T cell receptor beta chains from one sample, sequenced in a study of CD8 T cells in ankylosing spondylitis. One entry per CDR3 protein results from TCRdb running MiXCR on the 5' RACE reads. The sample carries about 130,000 distinct CDR3 sequences, around 7% recorded once. The specimen sequenced was blood, either unsorted or a sorted T cell fraction (not recorded which). These TCRs come from a male donor with ankylosing spondylitis or in good health (not recorded which). Both conserved end residues are part of each CDR3. D genes are given only for firm matches. Only part of the rows carry a size: once, few, many, or a class if the clone is expanded.

J,size,D,V,CDR3,DNA
TRBJ2-3,many,.,TRBV3-1,CASSQDIGQPTDTQYF,TGTGCCAGCAGCCAAGACATCGGGCAGCCCACAGATACGCAGTATTTT
TRBJ2-1,few,TRBD1,TRBV4-2,CASSRGTAREQFF,TGTGCCAGCAGCCGTGGGACAGCACGGGAGCAGTTCTTC
TRBJ2-2,many,TRBD1,TRBV29-1,CSVWDRVHGTGELFF,TGCAGCGTTTGGGACAGGGTTCATGGCACCGGGGAGCTGTTTTTT
TRBJ2-2,many,.,TRBV20-1,CSAPENTGELFF,TGCAGTGCGCCAGAGAACACCGGGGAGCTGTTTTTT
TRBJ1-1,.,.,TRBV3-1,CASSRRGGLPEAFF,TGTGCCAGCAGCCGCAGGGGTGGTCTCCCTGAAGCTTTCTTT
TRBJ2-5,many,TRBD2,TRBV7-3,CASSASGVPQETQYF,TGTGCCAGCAGCGCTAGCGGGGTACCACAAGAGACCCAGTACTTC
TRBJ2-7,many,TRBD2,TRBV20-1,CSARGGREDPYEQYF,TGCAGTGCTAGAGGGGGGCGGGAGGACCCCTACGAGCAGTACTTC
TRBJ2-1,few,.,TRBV28,CASTPASGGSYNEQFF,TGTGCCAGCACCCCAGCGAGTGGGGGCTCCTACAATGAGCAGTTCTTC
TRBJ1-1,many,.,TRBV29-1,CSVAWVGMNTEAFF,TGCAGCGTTGCCTGGGTAGGGATGAACACTGAAGCTTTCTTT
TRBJ2-6,few,.,TRBV7-9,CASSLRWSGANVLTF,TGTGCCAGCAGCCTGAGGTGGTCTGGGGCCAACGTCCTGACTTTC
TRBJ1-1,many,.,TRBV7-9,CASSLTFEAFF,TGTGCCAGCAGCTTAACGTTTGAAGCTTTCTTT
TRBJ2-2,many,.,TRBV24-1,CATSVGGAGELFF,TGTGCCACCAGTGTAGGAGGGGCCGGGGAGCTGTTTTTT
TRBJ1-2,many,.,TRBV5-1,CASSLDPRNYGYTF,TGCGCCAGCAGCTTGGATCCACGAAACTATGGCTACACCTTC
TRBJ1-2,few,TRBD1,TRBV5-5,CARSPRDSSGYTF,TGTGCCAGGAGCCCGAGGGACAGCAGTGGCTACACCTTC
TRBJ2-7,.,TRBD1,TRBV12-3/TRBV12-4,CASSPRHIGQAEGISYEQYF,TGTGCCAGCAGTCCCCGACATATTGGACAGGCCGAAGGGATATCCTACGAGCAGTACTTC
TRBJ1-4,many,.,TRBV28,CASQTVGNEKLFF,TGTGCCAGCCAAACAGTGGGTAATGAAAAACTGTTTTTT
TRBJ2-4,few,.,TRBV5-1,CASSLDWGNGIQYF,TGCGCCAGCAGCTTGGATTGGGGGAACGGCATTCAGTACTTC
TRBJ2-1,many,TRBD2,TRBV12-3/TRBV12-4,CASRREDEQFF,TGTGCCAGCAGACGGGAGGATGAGCAGTTCTTC
TRBJ2-7,many,TRBD2,TRBV18,CASSPASGDWYEQYF,TGTGCCAGCTCACCCGCTAGCGGGGATTGGTACGAGCAGTACTTC
TRBJ2-2,.,TRBD2,TRBV18,CASSPTSGRATGELFF,TGTGCCAGCTCACCGACTAGCGGGAGGGCCACCGGGGAGCTGTTTTTT